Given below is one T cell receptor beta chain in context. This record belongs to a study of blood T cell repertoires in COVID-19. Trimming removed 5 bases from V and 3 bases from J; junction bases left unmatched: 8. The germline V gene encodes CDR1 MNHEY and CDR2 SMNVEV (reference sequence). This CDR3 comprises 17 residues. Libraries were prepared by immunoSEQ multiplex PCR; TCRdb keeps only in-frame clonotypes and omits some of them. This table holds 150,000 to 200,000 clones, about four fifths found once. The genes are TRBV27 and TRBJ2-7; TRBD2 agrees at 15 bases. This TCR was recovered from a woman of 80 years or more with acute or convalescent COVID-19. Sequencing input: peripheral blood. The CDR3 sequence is CASSAEGLAGGHYEQYF. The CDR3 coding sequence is TGTGCCAGCAGTGCAGAAGGACTAGCGGGGGGGCACTACGAGCAGTACTTC.